This T cell receptor (beta chain) comes out of a study of T cell repertoires in cytomegalovirus infection. At the level of the study: From public TCR beta signatures came an indication of both CMV infection and matching HLA type.

TCRdb ran MiXCR on the reads and lists one entry per CDR3 protein. The table has more than 650,000 distinct CDR3 sequences, roughly 35% seen once. The sequence came from a human donor in good health (CMV status not recorded). Some clones in this sample may be carry-over from other donors' samples. The sequenced material came from PBMCs.

The CDR3 DNA sequence: TGCAGCGTTCCCCGTGGGGCCGGAGAAAAACTGTTTTTT. It encodes CSVPRGAGEKLFF. The V call is TRBV29-1, the J call TRBJ1-4; D is possibly TRBD1 (5 bases). The V gene lost 5 bases and the J gene lost 8 bases, with 15 bases spanning the gap. The length of the CDR3 is 13 residues. Germline V gene sequence: CDR1 SQVTM, CDR2 ANQGSEA.